This T cell receptor (beta chain) was sequenced for a study of blood T cell repertoires in COVID-19. CDR3 size: 16 residues. Trimming removed 1 base from V and 7 bases from J, with 20 bases in between. Produced via immunoSEQ multiplex PCR; TCRdb's table is partial and in-frame only. The table lists 85,000 to 110,000 clones, roughly nine tenths of them singletons. Sequenced sample: peripheral blood. The TCR sequence derives from a woman of 80 years or more in a cohort sampled during active COVID-19. The chain carries TRBV5-3 and TRBJ1-2; D uncertain. TRBV5-3 is designated an ORF whose function remains uncertain. The CDR3 DNA reads as TGTGCCAGAAGCTTGTTACTAGGGAACGAATCATTTGGCTACACCTTC. It specifies CARSLLLGNESFGYTF.